A single sample is the source of the 8 T cell receptor beta chains below, sequenced in a study of cytomegalovirus exposure and HLA in healthy donors. PCR amplification relied on 60 Vbeta primers (plus 13 Jbeta primers). Sequenced by immunoSEQ multiplex PCR; TCRdb stores in-frame clones only, minus some. Recorded here are 110,000 to 150,000 clones; the top ten clones represent under 2.5%. Sequenced material: PBMCs. These receptors originate from a woman under 30 in good health and CMV-seronegative.

About this clone: This sample includes further DNA sequences coding for the same CDR3. The chain couples TRBV25-1 to TRBJ1-1, with D perhaps TRBD1 (5 bases). The length of the CDR3 is 15 residues. CDR1 and CDR2 (germline): MGHDK, SYGVNS. Trimming removed 5 bases at V and 4 bases at J, with 17 bases between. The CDR3: CASSPFGQGGTEAFF. The CDR3 DNA reads as TGTGCCAGCAGTCCCTTTGGGCAGGGCGGCACTGAAGCTTTCTTT.

The chain couples TRBV27 to TRBJ1-2; tentative D call: TRBD1 (6 bases). The CDR3 loop spans 14 amino acids. V lost 5 bases and J 3 bases, leaving 13 bases between the germline ends. CDR1 and CDR2 (germline): MNHEY, SMNVEV (reference sequence). The CDR3 is CASSAKQGDYGYTF. The CDR3 nucleotides read TGTGCCAGCAGTGCTAAACAGGGTGACTATGGCTACACCTTC.

The rearrangement links TRBV7-2 to TRBJ2-7; 7 bases are a match to TRBD2. Germline lookup yields CDR1 SGHTA and CDR2 FQGNSA. V gave up 4 bases and J gave up 2 bases; unmatched junction bases: 8. There are 15 residues in the CDR3. CDR3 coding DNA: TGTGCCAGCAGCTATGGGACTACCGCGACCTACGAGCAGTACTTC. As protein: CASSYGTTATYEQYF. Full variable domain (missing parts from reference TRBV7-2 and TRBJ2-7): GAGVSQSPSNKVTEKGKDVELRCDPISGHTALYWYRQSLGQGLEFLIYFQGNSAPDKSGLPSDRFSAERTGGSVSTLTIQRTQQEDSAVYLCASSYGTTATYEQYFGPGTRLTVT.

V is TRBV5-4 and J is TRBJ1-2; D is unclear. Looked up from germline, CDR1 is SGHNT and CDR2 is YYREEE (reference sequence). V dropped 1 base and J dropped 8 bases, with 18 bases sitting between them. The CDR3 runs 15 residues. CDR3 region: CASSLSSVYSLGYTF. In DNA form, the CDR3 reads TGTGCCAGCAGCTTGTCTTCGGTTTACAGTTTGGGCTACACCTTC.

The chain carries TRBV7-2 and TRBJ2-1; D gene unclear. The CDR3 is made up of 19 amino acids. Germline loops: CDR1 SGHTA, CDR2 FQGNSA. V was clipped by 5 bases and J by 0 bases, with 23 bases between them. In DNA form, the CDR3 reads TGTGCCAGCAGCATGAGGCCGCGCAGAGCGCGTGGCTCCTACAATGAGCAGTTCTTC. Protein: CASSMRPRRARGSYNEQFF.

The rearrangement joins TRBV7-8 to TRBJ2-6; 9 bases match TRBD1. The germline V gene has CDR1 SGHVS and CDR2 FQNEAQ. CDR3 length: 20 residues. After removal of 2 bases from V and 0 bases from J, the junction contained 11 bases not matched to a gene. This CDR3 is CASSLQFRDRVDSGANVLTF. The CDR3 bases are TGTGCCAGCAGCTTACAATTCCGGGACAGGGTGGACTCTGGGGCCAACGTCCTGACTTTC.

The chain carries TRBV30 and TRBJ1-6; D remains unclear. The V gene's germline CDR1 is GTSNPN and CDR2 SVGIG (reference sequence). Trimming pared 2 bases from V and 6 bases from J, leaving 5 bases between. The CDR3 length is 12 residues. The CDR3 nucleotides are TGTGCCTGGAGTCATCCTAATTCACCCCTCCACTTT. It yields the protein CAWSHPNSPLHF.

The chain carries TRBV7-9 and TRBJ1-4; no clear D gene. CDR1 and CDR2 from the germline V gene are SEHNR and FQNEAQ (reference sequence). Trimming pared 0 bases from V and 0 bases from J, leaving 8 bases between. The CDR3 extends over 16 amino acids. The chain's CDR3 is CASSLAVVATNEKLFF. CDR3 sequence (DNA): TGTGCCAGCAGCTTAGCGGTCGTAGCAACTAATGAAAAACTGTTTTTT.